The 9 T cell receptor beta chains given below trace back to one sample, sequenced in a study of CXCR3-negative and CXCR3-positive naive CD8 T cells. UMI-labeled 5' RACE TRB cDNA libraries were prepared from the cells. No DNA is given; TCRdb re-called the 5' RACE reads and lists each CDR3 protein once. The sample has 6,500 to 8,000 distinct CDR3 sequences; the top ten hold roughly 1.2%. The material sequenced was naive CXCR3- CD8+ T cells from blood. Stated subset: CD45RO-CCR7+CD27+CD95- naive CD8+ T cells lacking CXCR3 (TNR3-). These receptors all come from a human donor in good health. Some clones in this sample may be carry-over from other donors' samples.

By frequency, this clonotype registers medium-sized. The rearrangement uses TRBV7-8 and TRBJ1-2. This CDR3 spans 14 amino acids. Germline V gene data show CDR1 as SGHVS and CDR2 as FQNEAQ. CDR3 loop: CASSFDQGYYGYTF.

The rearrangement uses TRBV29-1 and TRBJ1-3. Germline-derived CDR1 and CDR2 are SQVTM and ANQGSEA. CDR3 size: 15 residues. The CDR3 region is CSARHDSSSGNTIYF.

This clonotype is medium-sized by frequency. This rearrangement joins TRBV15 to TRBJ2-1. There are 15 residues in the CDR3. Germline V gene data show CDR1 as LNHNV and CDR2 as YYDKDF (reference sequence). CDR3 loop: CATSRAGSVYNEQFF.

The chain carries TRBV15 and TRBJ2-3. Germline V CDR1 and CDR2: LNHNV, YYDKDF (reference sequence). The CDR3 runs 12 residues. The CDR3: CATSRDSDTQYF.

The chain combines TRBV29-1 with TRBJ2-7; checking the TCRdb D call of TRBD1 is not possible without DNA. CDR3 length: 14 residues. Per the germline V gene, CDR1 is SQVTM and CDR2 is ANQGSEA. CDR3 protein: CSVRFWDRDYEQYF.

This clonotype is medium-sized by frequency. The chain is built from TRBV9 and TRBJ1-3; TCRdb's assignment of TRBD1 cannot be checked, as there is no DNA. Germline V gene data show CDR1 as SGDLS and CDR2 as YYNGEE. CDR3 size: 15 residues. The CDR3 loop reads CASSNLRGSGNTIYF. Supplemented by reference TRBV9 and TRBJ1-3, the full variable domain reads DSGVTQTPKHLITATGQRVTLRCSPRSGDLSVYWYQQSLDQGLQFLIQYYNGEERAKGNILERFSAQQFPDLHSELNLSSLELGDSALYFCASSNLRGSGNTIYFGEGSWLTVV.

This sequence joins TRBV7-9 and TRBJ2-1; TCRdb selects TRBD1, and the lack of DNA leaves this call unchecked. The CDR3 runs 15 residues. Germline V lookup: CDR1 SEHNR, CDR2 FQNEAQ (reference sequence). CDR3 protein: CASSLRDRGYNEQFF. The entire variable domain, with the rest obtained from reference TRBV7-9 and TRBJ2-1, is as follows: DTGVSQNPRHKITKRGQNVTFRCDPISEHNRLYWYRQTLGQGPEFLTYFQNEAQLEKSRLLSDRFSAERPKGSFSTLEIQRTEQGDSAMYLCASSLRDRGYNEQFFGPGTRLTVL.

Considering frequency, this clonotype is medium-sized. The chain joins TRBV9 to TRBJ1-3. CDR3 size: 14 residues. Germline loops: CDR1 SGDLS, CDR2 YYNGEE. The CDR3 loop reads CASSPSPSGNTIYF.

By frequency, this clonotype registers medium-sized. V is TRBV7-9 and J is TRBJ2-2; the D call of TRBD1 rests on TCRdb alone, since no DNA is present to check it. This CDR3 spans 16 amino acids. From germline, CDR1 is SEHNR and CDR2 FQNEAQ (reference sequence). The CDR3 reads CASSARDSIYTGELFF. Based on the CDR3 plus reference TRBV7-9 and TRBJ2-2, the full variable domain is DTGVSQNPRHKITKRGQNVTFRCDPISEHNRLYWYRQTLGQGPEFLTYFQNEAQLEKSRLLSDRFSAERPKGSFSTLEIQRTEQGDSAMYLCASSARDSIYTGELFFGEGSRLTVL.